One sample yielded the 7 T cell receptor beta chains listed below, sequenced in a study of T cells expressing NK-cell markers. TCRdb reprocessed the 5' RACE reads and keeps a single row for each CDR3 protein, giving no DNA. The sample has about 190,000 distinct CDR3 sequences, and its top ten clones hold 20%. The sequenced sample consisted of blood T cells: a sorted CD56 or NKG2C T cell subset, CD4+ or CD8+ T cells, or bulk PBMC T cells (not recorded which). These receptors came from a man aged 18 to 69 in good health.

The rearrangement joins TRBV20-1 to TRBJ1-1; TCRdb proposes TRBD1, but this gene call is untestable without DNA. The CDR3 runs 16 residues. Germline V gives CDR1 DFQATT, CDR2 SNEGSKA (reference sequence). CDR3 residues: CSARDLGQGAVAEAFF.

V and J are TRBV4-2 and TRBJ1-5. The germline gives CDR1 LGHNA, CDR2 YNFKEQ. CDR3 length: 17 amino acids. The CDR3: CASSQESAAYSNQPQHF.

The CDR3 here is CAISGSIPGELFF. The chain carries TRBV10-3 and TRBJ2-2. The CDR3 loop spans 13 amino acids. Per germline, CDR1 ENHRY and CDR2 SYGVKD.

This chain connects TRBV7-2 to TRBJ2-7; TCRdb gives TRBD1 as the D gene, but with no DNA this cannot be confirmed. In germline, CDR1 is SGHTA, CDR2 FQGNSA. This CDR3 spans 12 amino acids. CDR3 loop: CASSYTGGEQYF.

The CDR3 region is CASDLGQRGNQPQHF. The chain combines TRBV12-5 with TRBJ1-5; as DNA is missing, the TRBD1 call by TCRdb cannot be tested. CDR3 length equals 15 residues. Germline CDR1 LGHNT, CDR2 FRNRAP.

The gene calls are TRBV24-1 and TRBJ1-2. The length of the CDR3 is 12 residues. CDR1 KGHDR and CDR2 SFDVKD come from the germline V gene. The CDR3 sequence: CATTAITYGYTF.

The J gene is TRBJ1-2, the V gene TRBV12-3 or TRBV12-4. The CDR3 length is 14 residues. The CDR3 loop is CASSLEGLGYGYTF.